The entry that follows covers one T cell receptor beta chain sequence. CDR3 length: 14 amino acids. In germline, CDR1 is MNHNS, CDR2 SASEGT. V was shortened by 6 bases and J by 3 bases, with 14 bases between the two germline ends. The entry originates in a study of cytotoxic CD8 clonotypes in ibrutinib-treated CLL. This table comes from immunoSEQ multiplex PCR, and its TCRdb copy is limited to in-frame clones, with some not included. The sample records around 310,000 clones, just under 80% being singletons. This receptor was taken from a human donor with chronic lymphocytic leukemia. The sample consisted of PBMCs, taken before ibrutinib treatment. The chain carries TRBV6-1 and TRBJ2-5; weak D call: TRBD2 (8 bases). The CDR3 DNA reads TGTGCCAGCAGCAGGGGGACTAGTAAAGAGACCCAGTACTTC. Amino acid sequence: CASSRGTSKETQYF.